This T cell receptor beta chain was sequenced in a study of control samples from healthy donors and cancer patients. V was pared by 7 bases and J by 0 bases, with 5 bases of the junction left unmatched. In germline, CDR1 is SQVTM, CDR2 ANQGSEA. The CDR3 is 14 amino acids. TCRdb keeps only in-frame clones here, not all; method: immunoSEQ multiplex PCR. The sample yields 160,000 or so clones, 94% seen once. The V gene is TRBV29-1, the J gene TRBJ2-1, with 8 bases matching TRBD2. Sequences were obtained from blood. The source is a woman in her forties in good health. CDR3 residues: CSGAGGSSYNEQFF. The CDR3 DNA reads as TGCAGCGGGGCGGGGGGAAGCTCCTACAATGAGCAGTTCTTC.